This T cell receptor beta chain was obtained from a study of neurological immune-mediated disorders. TCRdb reprocessed the 5' RACE reads via MiXCR and lists one record per CDR3 protein. The sample records about 30,000 distinct CDR3 sequences, under 6.5% being singletons. This CDR3 comprises 12 residues. The trim removed 6 bases at V and 5 bases at J, leaving 5 bases unmatched. Germline CDR1 and CDR2: SQVTM and ANQGSEA. At least ten counts were recorded for this clonotype. The chain is built from TRBV29-1 and TRBJ2-7; 9 bases are a match to TRBD1. The receptor's source is a woman aged 50 to 60 in good health. The sample taken for sequencing was CD4+ T cells from blood. In DNA form, the CDR3 reads TGCAGCGTGTATACAGGGGGCGACGAGCAGTACTTC. Translation: CSVYTGGDEQYF.